This is a list of T cell receptor beta chains from one sample in a study of cytomegalovirus exposure and HLA in healthy donors. Repertoires were generated with immunoSEQ multiplex PCR, while TCRdb's copy carries only in-frame clones and drops some. The sample has about 160,000 clones; 79% are singletons. The sequenced sample consisted of PBMCs. The receptors come from a man in his fifties or sixties in good health and CMV-seropositive. CDR3s include the opening cysteine and the closing phenylalanine or tryptophan. D genes are given only for firm matches. Rows give clone size only sometimes, using once, few, many, or a class for an expanded clone.

clone_size,d_call,j_call,v_call,cdr3_aa,cdr3_nt
NA,NA,TRBJ1-2,TRBV6-6,CASSYGGSGYTF,TGTGCCAGCAGTTACGGGGGGAGCGGCTACACCTTC
NA,NA,TRBJ2-7,TRBV21-1,CASSKASGTSGSSYEQYF,TGTGCCAGCAGCAAAGCAAGTGGGACTAGCGGGAGCTCCTACGAGCAGTACTTC
NA,TRBD2,TRBJ2-6,TRBV6-4,CASSVGGTNVLTF,TGTGCCAGCAGTGTCGGGGGGACCAACGTCCTGACTTTC
NA,TRBD2,TRBJ2-3,TRBV10-3,CAIGASSGSADTQYF,TGTGCCATCGGCGCTTCTAGCGGGAGCGCTGATACGCAGTATTTT
NA,NA,TRBJ2-1,TRBV10-3,CAISESIPRGTYFYNEQFF,TGTGCCATCAGTGAGTCGATTCCTAGGGGGACGTACTTCTACAATGAGCAGTTCTTC
NA,TRBD1,TRBJ2-5,TRBV5-1,CASSWGATGGQETQYF,TGCGCCAGCAGCTGGGGGGCCACAGGGGGCCAAGAGACCCAGTACTTC
NA,NA,TRBJ1-1,TRBV7-8,CASSFGQLNTEAFF,TGTGCCAGCAGCTTCGGACAACTGAACACTGAAGCTTTCTTT
once,TRBD2,TRBJ2-1,TRBV19,CASSPTAGGYNEQFF,TGTGCCAGTAGTCCTACAGCGGGAGGTTACAATGAGCAGTTCTTC
NA,TRBD1,TRBJ1-2,TRBV9,CASSSRDRGVFGYTF,TGTGCCAGCAGCTCCCGGGACAGGGGGGTCTTTGGCTACACCTTC
few,TRBD1,TRBJ2-3,TRBV4-1,CASSQTGGKSGLTDTQYF,TGCGCCAGCAGCCAAACAGGGGGGAAATCGGGTCTGACAGATACGCAGTATTTT
few,TRBD2,TRBJ2-6,TRBV30,CAWSGGGLGANVLTF,TGTGCCTGGAGTGGGGGGGGTCTGGGGGCCAACGTCCTGACTTTC
NA,NA,TRBJ1-5,TRBV5-4,CASSPGLHNQPQHF,TGTGCCAGCAGCCCGGGACTTCACAATCAGCCCCAGCATTTT
NA,NA,TRBJ2-2,TRBV11-3,CASSLNTWESGTGELFF,TGTGCCAGCAGCCTAAATACTTGGGAGTCGGGGACCGGGGAGCTGTTTTTT
NA,NA,TRBJ2-1,TRBV5-1,CASSLVGSLTSSFSYNEQFF,TGCGCCAGCAGCTTGGTTGGTTCCCTAACTAGCAGTTTCTCCTACAATGAGCAGTTCTTC
NA,NA,TRBJ2-1,TRBV6-1,CASSQRRGEQFF,TGTGCCAGCAGTCAAAGGAGGGGTGAGCAGTTCTTC
NA,NA,TRBJ2-2,TRBV9,CASSVGPTGELFF,TGTGCCAGCAGCGTAGGGCCCACCGGGGAGCTGTTTTTT
NA,TRBD2,TRBJ2-3,TRBV7-2,CASSRTSGITDTQYF,TGTGCCAGCTCAAGGACTAGCGGTATCACAGATACGCAGTATTTT
NA,TRBD1,TRBJ1-4,TRBV28,CASSPGQAYEKLFF,TGTGCCAGCAGCCCGGGACAGGCCTATGAAAAACTGTTTTTT
once,NA,TRBJ2-1,TRBV28,CASSFGLKDNEQFF,TGTGCCAGCAGTTTCGGACTCAAAGACAATGAGCAGTTCTTC
NA,TRBD1,TRBJ1-5,TRBV2,CASSRQGSNQPQHF,TGTGCCAGCAGTAGACAGGGTAGCAATCAGCCCCAGCATTTT
NA,TRBD1,TRBJ1-5,TRBV6-6,CASSFSGTGNQPQHF,TGTGCCAGCAGCTTTTCGGGGACAGGTAATCAGCCCCAGCATTTT
NA,NA,TRBJ2-5,TRBV5-4,CASSLELSKETQYF,TGTGCCAGCAGCTTGGAGCTGAGCAAAGAGACCCAGTACTTC
NA,NA,TRBJ2-7,TRBV11-2,CASSLVGGARQQYF,TGTGCCAGCAGCTTAGTTGGGGGGGCGCGGCAGCAGTACTTC
few,TRBD2,TRBJ2-3,TRBV11-2,CASSSLAGVTDTQYF,TGTGCCAGCAGCTCCTTAGCGGGGGTCACAGATACGCAGTATTTT
NA,NA,TRBJ1-4,TRBV5-1,CASSLVWASNEKLFF,TGCGCCAGCAGCTTGGTATGGGCCTCTAATGAAAAACTGTTTTTT
NA,NA,TRBJ2-7,TRBV19,CASSLAGHSYEQYF,TGTGCCAGTAGTCTGGCAGGACACTCCTACGAGCAGTACTTC
NA,NA,TRBJ1-2,TRBV30,CAWSLNGRSGYTF,TGTGCCTGGAGTTTGAACGGTCGAAGTGGCTACACCTTC
NA,NA,TRBJ2-2,TRBV7-2,CASSSGRDAGELFF,TGTGCCAGCAGCTCAGGCAGGGATGCCGGGGAGCTGTTTTTT